The 17 T cell receptor beta chains below all came from one sample that was sequenced in a study of beta chain features in type 1 diabetes. Reverse transcription of all isolated RNA meant that expressed TCRB transcripts were sequenced. Only in-frame clones appear in the TCRdb table, and some are missing; sequencing was by immunoSEQ multiplex PCR. Here the sample spans 40,000 to 45,000 clones, 45% to 50% being singletons. Sequencing was done on a sample of central memory CD4+ T cells from blood. The receptors shown here come from a woman under 30 in good health.

By sample share, this clone is medium-sized. The rearrangement joins TRBV2 to TRBJ1-1, with D hard to call. V was shortened by 8 bases and J by 1 base, with 11 bases between the two germline ends. This CDR3 contains 13 residues. CDR1 and CDR2 (germline): SNHLY, FYNNEI. The CDR3, as DNA: TGTGCCAGCTATGTCCGGGAGAACACTGAAGCTTTCTTT. This translates into CASYVRENTEAFF.

The chain joins TRBV7-9 to TRBJ2-5, with D perhaps matching TRBD2 (5 bases). CDR3 size: 15 residues. CDR1 and CDR2 (germline): SEHNR, FQNEAQ (reference sequence). The V end was cut by 5 bases, the J end by 2 bases, with 15 bases between. The CDR3 sequence: CASSPKERLQETQYF. The CDR3 nucleotides read TGTGCCAGCAGCCCAAAGGAGCGGCTGCAAGAGACCCAGTACTTC.

J is TRBJ1-1 and V is TRBV27; D remains unclear. V gave up 0 bases and J gave up 9 bases, with 11 bases separating them. There are 13 residues in the CDR3. Looked up from germline, CDR1 is MNHEY and CDR2 is SMNVEV (reference sequence). The CDR3, as DNA: TGTGCCAGCAGTTTATCGATACAGTTTCAAGCTTTCTTT. Protein product: CASSLSIQFQAFF.

This sequence joins TRBV2 and TRBJ1-1; no clear D. The CDR3 runs 13 residues. The V and J ends lost 6 bases and 3 bases respectively, with 11 bases between them. CDR1 SNHLY and CDR2 FYNNEI come from the germline V gene. CDR3 in amino acids: CASRETSDTEAFF. The CDR3 coding sequence is TGTGCCAGCAGGGAGACCTCGGACACTGAAGCTTTCTTT.

This clone has more than one count but fewer than ten. CDR3 region: CASRKDRRADNEQFF. DNA of the CDR3: TGTGCCAGCAGAAAAGACAGACGAGCCGACAATGAGCAGTTCTTC. The chain uses TRBV27 and TRBJ2-1, with TRBD1 as a possible D gene (5 bases). The V gene's germline CDR1 is MNHEY and CDR2 SMNVEV (reference sequence). This CDR3 spans 15 amino acids. Trimming stripped 6 bases from V and 5 bases from J, with 17 bases between.

This clone has only one observation. This rearrangement joins TRBV7-9 to TRBJ1-5, with TRBD1 as a possible D gene (6 bases). The germline V gene encodes CDR1 SEHNR and CDR2 FQNEAQ (reference sequence). The CDR3 totals 15 residues. V lost 1 base and J lost 7, with 14 bases in between. CDR3 in amino acids: CASSLDAGVLQPQHF. The CDR3 DNA follows: TGTGCCAGCAGCTTAGATGCAGGGGTACTCCAGCCCCAGCATTTT.

V gene TRBV30 combines with J gene TRBJ2-2; a weak D match, TRBD1 (7 bases). Germline V CDR1 and CDR2: GTSNPN, SVGIG (reference sequence). Trimming pared 6 bases from V and 0 bases from J, leaving 14 bases between. The CDR3 covers 15 residues. This CDR3 is CACPPRGANTGELFF. As DNA, the CDR3 is TGTGCCTGCCCACCCAGGGGGGCGAACACCGGGGAGCTGTTTTTT.

The CDR3 spells CASSYDRGPGTEAFF. For the CDR3, the DNA is TGTGCCAGCAGTTACGACAGGGGGCCGGGCACTGAAGCTTTCTTT. The chain has TRBV6-6 and TRBJ1-1, with 10 nucleotides matching TRBD1. Germline CDR1 and CDR2: MNHNY and SVGAGI (reference sequence). V gave up 2 bases and J gave up 4 bases; unmatched junction bases: 4. The CDR3 contains 15 residues.

The CDR3 nucleotides are TGTGCCAGCAGCCCCTTCGGGGATCAAGAGACCCAGTACTTC. Encoded protein: CASSPFGDQETQYF. The chain links TRBV11-3 to TRBJ2-5, with D perhaps matching TRBD2 (5 bases). The length of the CDR3 is 14 residues. Trimming took 5 bases from V and 2 from J, leaving 12 bases between them. The V gene's germline CDR1 is SGHNT and CDR2 YENEEA.

This clone was seen a few times. The chain uses TRBV14 and TRBJ2-4; 11 bases match TRBD2. The CDR3 is 16 residues long. Germline CDR1 SGHDN, CDR2 FVKESK. The ends lost 1 base at V and 3 bases at J; junction bases unmatched: 2. The CDR3 DNA reads TGTGCCAGCAGCCAAGGGCTAGCGGGAGGCAAAAACATTCAGTACTTC. This encodes CASSQGLAGGKNIQYF.

V usage is TRBV11-3 and J usage is TRBJ2-1, with D maybe TRBD1 (6 bases). Germline values: CDR1 SGHNT, CDR2 YENEEA. Trimming stripped 5 bases from V and 7 bases from J, with 21 bases between. The CDR3 has 16 amino acids. For the CDR3, the DNA is TGTGCCAGCAGCCCTGGGGGCGGCCAATCGAGGAATGAGCAGTTCTTC. Amino acids: CASSPGGGQSRNEQFF.

The CDR3: CASSFLPPSPAGESTDTQYF. The CDR3 bases are TGTGCCAGCAGCTTTCTTCCCCCCTCACCGGCGGGGGAGAGCACAGATACGCAGTATTTT. This rearrangement joins TRBV7-3 to TRBJ2-3; 7 bases are shared with TRBD2. After removal of 3 bases from V and 0 bases from J, the junction contained 18 bases not matched to a gene. The germline gives CDR1 SGHTA, CDR2 FQGTGA. This CDR3 is 20 amino acids long.

This clone was counted a few times. The chain uses TRBV5-5 and TRBJ2-7; 12 nucleotides line up with TRBD2. Germline V gene sequence: CDR1 SGHKS, CDR2 YYEKEE (reference sequence). This CDR3 is 15 amino acids long. V lost 3 bases to trimming and J lost 5 bases; unmatched junction nucleotides: 6. The CDR3 sequence: CASSWGTSGFNEQYF. DNA of the CDR3: TGTGCCAGCAGCTGGGGGACTAGCGGGTTTAACGAGCAGTACTTC.

This clone was found a few times. The V call is TRBV5-4, the J call TRBJ2-7, with TRBD2 matching over 12 bases. There are 16 residues in the CDR3. Per germline, CDR1 SGHNT and CDR2 YYREEE (reference sequence). The V segment lost 2 bases and the J segment 1 base; nucleotides outside the gene matches: 4. The CDR3 coding sequence is TGTGCCAGCAGCTTAACGGGACTAGCGGGTTCCTACGAGCAGTACTTC. It yields the protein CASSLTGLAGSYEQYF.

This clone turned up a few times. The chain is built from TRBV10-2 and TRBJ2-7; D is uncertain. The CDR3 totals 12 residues. Germline V gives CDR1 WSHSY, CDR2 SAAADI. The V end lost 6 bases, the J end lost 6 bases, and 12 bases lay between the germline ends. Here the CDR3 reads CASSHDFSEQYF. In DNA, the CDR3 is TGCGCCAGCAGCCACGATTTCAGCGAGCAGTACTTC.

The chain couples TRBV5-4 to TRBJ1-2, with 7 bases identical to TRBD1. The CDR3 totals 15 residues. Germline CDR1 is SGHNT and CDR2 is YYREEE (reference sequence). V shed 2 bases, J shed 1 base, and the junction held 5 bases outside the gene matches. The CDR3 loop reads CASSFDRVVNYGYTF. The CDR3 nucleotides are TGTGCCAGCAGCTTCGACAGGGTCGTTAACTATGGCTACACCTTC.

The V and J genes are TRBV30 and TRBJ1-5, with D tentatively TRBD1 (6 bases). Germline-derived CDR1 and CDR2 are GTSNPN and SVGIG (reference sequence). There are 14 residues in the CDR3. Trimming left V 3 bases short and J 5 bases short, with 14 bases between. For the CDR3, the DNA is TGTGCCTGGAGCGGAGACAGGTGGGATCAGCCCCAGCATTTT. Its protein is CAWSGDRWDQPQHF. Drawing the rest from reference TRBV30 and TRBJ1-5, the complete variable domain is SQTIHQWPATLVQPVGSPLSLECTVEGTSNPNLYWYRQAAGRGLQLLFYSVGIGQISSEVPQNLSASRPQDRQFILSSKKLLLSDSGFYLCAWSGDRWDQPQHFGDGTRLSIL.